Following are 27 T cell receptor beta chains from one sample sequenced in a study of immune cell composition in non-small cell lung cancer listed by TCRdb under 2017. Normal lung samples were non-adjacent lung tissue taken as far from the tumour as possible, at least 3 cm away, from the same patient. Libraries came from the immunoSEQ multiplex PCR assay. TCRdb re-hosts the immuneACCESS table, in-frame sequences only. Its copies lack some clones; in the studies checked, an unresolved V gene accounts for under half of them, and the cause for the rest is not known. This sample is represented by some 3,300 clones; roughly 72% of them were singletons. The top ten clones comprise under 5.5% of the sample. Sample: non-adjacent lung tissue. These receptors were taken from a human donor with non-small cell lung cancer.

The chain couples TRBV13 to TRBJ2-1; the match to TRBD2 covers 7 bases. V dropped 5 bases and J dropped 7; count of bases not matched to a gene: 14. Germline V CDR1 and CDR2: PRHDT, FYEKMQ (reference sequence). This CDR3 has 16 amino acids. CDR3 sequence reads: CASSAPRDYGYNEQFF. The DNA of the CDR3 is TGTGCCAGCAGCGCCCCGCGGGACTACGGATATAATGAGCAGTTCTTC.

The gene calls are TRBV11-2 and TRBJ2-2, with D maybe TRBD1 (6 bases). Germline CDR1 SGHAT, CDR2 FQNNGV. Trimming took off 7 bases at V and 2 bases at J, with 8 bases between the two ends. The CDR3 is 13 residues long. CDR3 in DNA: TGTGCCAGCATACAGGGAAACACCGGGGAGCTGTTTTTT. This gives the protein CASIQGNTGELFF.

The chain couples TRBV5-1 to TRBJ2-3; possibly TRBD1 for D (6 bases). Germline V gene data show CDR1 as SGHRS and CDR2 as YFSETQ. Between the trimmed V and J ends, which lost 6 bases and 1 base, there was a span of 9 bases. This CDR3 is 13 amino acids long. The CDR3 protein is CASKQGGTDTQYF. DNA of the CDR3: TGCGCCAGCAAACAGGGAGGCACAGATACGCAGTATTTT.

This chain links TRBV9 with TRBJ1-2, with D possibly TRBD1 on 5 matching bases. In germline, CDR1 is SGDLS, CDR2 YYNGEE. Trimming pared 0 bases from V and 8 bases from J, leaving 14 bases between. This CDR3 contains 14 residues. In nucleotides, the CDR3 is TGTGCCAGCAGCGTAGCTGGGGGGGACTCAGGCTACACCTTC. Translated, it gives CASSVAGGDSGYTF.

The gene calls are TRBV18 and TRBJ1-2; 9 nucleotides agree with TRBD1. From germline, CDR1 is KGHSH and CDR2 LQKENI. The CDR3 consists of 15 residues. V shed 3 bases, J shed 0 bases, and the junction held 2 bases outside the gene matches. As DNA, the CDR3 is TGTGCCAGCTCACCCGGGACAGGGTCTAACTATGGCTACACCTTC. It translates to CASSPGTGSNYGYTF.

This clone ranks as medium-sized (0.01 to 0.1%). The gene calls are TRBV18 and TRBJ2-7; D is perhaps TRBD2 (5 bases). The CDR3 covers 14 residues. Germline values: CDR1 KGHSH, CDR2 LQKENI. Deletions cut 3 bases from V and 2 bases from J, with 11 bases between. In nucleotides, the CDR3 is TGTGCCAGCTCACCCGGACGGGGTACCTACGAGCAGTACTTC. This gives the protein CASSPGRGTYEQYF.

The V and J genes are TRBV7-8 and TRBJ2-2, with D unclear. Germline V lookup: CDR1 SGHVS, CDR2 FQNEAQ. The CDR3 consists of 16 residues. The V end lost 2 bases, the J end lost 4 bases, and 14 bases lay between the germline ends. CDR3 region: CASSLRYRRSTGELFF. The CDR3 DNA reads as TGTGCCAGCAGCTTAAGGTACCGAAGGAGCACCGGGGAGCTGTTTTTT.

This chain uses TRBV4-2 with TRBJ2-2; no firm D call. Germline V gives CDR1 LGHNA, CDR2 YNFKEQ. V gave up 1 base and J gave up 6 bases, with 6 bases separating them. This CDR3 contains 13 residues. The CDR3 nucleotides are TGTGCCAGCAGCCAAGTAAGCGCCGGGGAGCTGTTTTTT. It specifies CASSQVSAGELFF.

This chain joins TRBV9 and TRBJ2-7; 7 bases fit TRBD2. Germline trimming cut 0 bases from V and 1 base from J; bases unmatched to any gene: 1. The CDR3 sequence is 14 residues long. Per germline, CDR1 SGDLS and CDR2 YYNGEE. The CDR3 is CASSVGGRSYEQYF. CDR3 coding DNA: TGTGCCAGCAGCGTAGGCGGGAGATCCTACGAGCAGTACTTC.

V gene TRBV30 combines with J gene TRBJ2-1; TRBD1 is a possible D gene (8 bases). Germline CDR1 and CDR2: GTSNPN and SVGIG (reference sequence). This CDR3 is built from 14 residues. Trimming shortened V by 5 bases and J by 7 bases, and 18 bases separated the two germline ends. The CDR3 bases are TGTGCCTGGGACAGGGGACTACCCAATAATGAGCAGTTCTTC. Its protein is CAWDRGLPNNEQFF.

This rearrangement joins TRBV7-2 to TRBJ2-7; 10 bases line up with TRBD2. Looked up from germline, CDR1 is SGHTA and CDR2 is FQGNSA. The junction had 3 bases not matched to a gene; V was cut back by 1 base and J by 3 bases. The CDR3 is made up of 15 amino acids. CDR3 nucleotides: TGTGCCAGCAGCTTAGTCCCTAGCGGGGGCTACGAGCAGTACTTC. Its protein is CASSLVPSGGYEQYF.

As DNA, the CDR3 is TGTGCCAGCAGCTTAAAGGGACAGGGGTACTCCGAGCAGTACTTC. Its translation is CASSLKGQGYSEQYF. This chain uses TRBV11-1 with TRBJ2-7, with 10 bases fitting TRBD1. With 2 bases clipped from V and 6 bases from J, the junction kept 7 bases outside the gene matches. CDR3 length: 15 amino acids. CDR1 SGHAT and CDR2 FQDESV come from the germline V gene (reference sequence).

This clone was detected a few times. The V call is TRBV28, the J call TRBJ2-1; D gene unclear. Germline CDR1 reads MDHEN; CDR2 reads SYDVKM. V was clipped by 7 bases and J by 8 bases, with 6 bases between them. This CDR3 spans 10 amino acids. CDR3 nucleotide sequence: TGTGCCAGCATTGGCCATGAGCAGTTCTTC. This sequence encodes CASIGHEQFF.

J is TRBJ1-1 and V is TRBV7-2; 9 nucleotides align to TRBD1. This CDR3 has 18 residues. J lost 3 bases, V lost 0 bases, and 11 bases had no gene match. From germline, CDR1 is SGHTA and CDR2 FQGNSA. CDR3 DNA: TGTGCCAGCAGCTTAGCGACGACAGGGGGAGGGGTGTACACTGAAGCTTTCTTT. Translating gives CASSLATTGGGVYTEAFF.

V is TRBV28 and J is TRBJ1-1; no firm D call. Germline V gene sequence: CDR1 MDHEN, CDR2 SYDVKM. V was cut by 3 bases and J by 4 bases, with 6 bases left in between. The length of the CDR3 is 12 residues. The CDR3 DNA reads TGTGCCAGCAGTTTTGAGGTCACTGAAGCTTTCTTT. This gives the protein CASSFEVTEAFF.

The CDR3 DNA reads TGTGCCAGCAGCTTTCAGCTTGGGGAGAAACTGTTTTTT. Protein sequence: CASSFQLGEKLFF. The genes are TRBV11-3 and TRBJ1-4; D is unclear. The CDR3 is 13 amino acids. Per germline, CDR1 SGHNT and CDR2 YENEEA. V lost 3 bases to trimming and J lost 11 bases, with 13 bases between them.

The chain recombines TRBV27 with TRBJ2-2; D may be TRBD1 (5 bases). Germline assignment: CDR1 MNHEY and CDR2 SMNVEV (reference sequence). CDR3 length: 16 residues. V dropped 0 bases and J dropped 3 bases, with 11 bases sitting between them. CDR3 sequence: CASSLSLTGYTGELFF. Written as DNA, the CDR3 is TGTGCCAGCAGTTTATCCTTAACAGGATACACCGGGGAGCTGTTTTTT.

CDR3 loop: CASQGGVLGDTQYF. The CDR3 region has the DNA TGCGCCAGCCAGGGCGGGGTTTTGGGGGATACGCAGTATTTT. The V gene is TRBV5-1, the J gene TRBJ2-3; D possibly corresponds to TRBD2 (6 bases). Trimming stripped 7 bases from V and 6 bases from J, with 18 bases between. Germline V gene lookup returns CDR1 SGHRS and CDR2 YFSETQ. This CDR3 is built from 14 residues.

The chain joins TRBV18 to TRBJ2-1; 8 positions agree with TRBD1. CDR3 length equals 14 residues. Germline assignment: CDR1 KGHSH and CDR2 LQKENI. Trimming at V came to 8 bases and at J to 9 bases, leaving 12 bases not matched to a gene. The CDR3 sequence: CASAEVQGAGEQFF. Here the CDR3 DNA reads TGTGCCAGCGCGGAGGTTCAGGGGGCGGGTGAGCAGTTCTTC.

The chain joins TRBV19 to TRBJ2-1; TRBD1 aligns across 7 bases. In germline, CDR1 is LNHDA, CDR2 SQIVND (reference sequence). Trimming at V came to 9 bases and at J to 0 bases, leaving 8 bases not matched to a gene. CDR3 length: 15 amino acids. CDR3 amino acids: CASSPGQHSYNEQFF. The CDR3 DNA reads TGTGCCAGCTCGCCGGGACAGCACTCCTACAATGAGCAGTTCTTC. Full variable domain (outside the CDR3, taken from reference TRBV19 and TRBJ2-1): DGGITQSPKYLFRKEGQNVTLSCEQNLNHDAMYWYRQDPGQGLRLIYYSQIVNDFQKGDIAEGYSVSREKKESFPLTVTSAQKNPTAFYLCASSPGQHSYNEQFFGPGTRLTVL.

This chain connects TRBV5-6 to TRBJ1-3, with 8 bases matching TRBD1. Germline assignment: CDR1 SGHDT and CDR2 YYEEEE. There are 16 residues in the CDR3. The ends lost 6 bases at V and 5 bases at J; junction bases unmatched: 13. DNA for the CDR3: TGTGCCAGCACTCGACTGGGACAGGTTCTTAGAAACACCATATATTTT. Its protein product is CASTRLGQVLRNTIYF. Together with reference TRBV5-6 and TRBJ1-3, the CDR3 gives the full variable domain: DAGVTQSPTHLIKTRGQQVTLRCSPKSGHDTVSWYQQALGQGPQFIFQYYEEEERQRGNFPDRFSGHQFPNYSSELNVNALLLGDSALYLCASTRLGQVLRNTIYFGEGSWLTVV.

This sequence joins TRBV5-4 and TRBJ2-7, with TRBD1 identical over 8 bases. V trimming: 4 bases; J trimming: 4 bases; junction bases outside the gene matches: 7. From germline, CDR1 is SGHNT and CDR2 YYREEE (reference sequence). This CDR3 spans 14 amino acids. For the CDR3, the DNA is TGTGCCAGCAGCACAGACAGGGGTCTGTACGAGCAGTACTTC. It specifies CASSTDRGLYEQYF.

The CDR3 is CASSFSMNTEAFF. For the CDR3, the DNA is TGCGCCAGCAGCTTCAGTATGAACACTGAAGCTTTCTTT. This chain uses TRBV5-1 with TRBJ1-1; D ambiguous. Per germline, CDR1 SGHRS and CDR2 YFSETQ. This CDR3 is 13 amino acids long. The V end was cut by 2 bases, the J end by 0 bases, with 5 bases between.

This clone was recorded once. V and J are TRBV10-2 and TRBJ2-7, with 9 nucleotides matching TRBD1. CDR3 length equals 15 residues. Per the germline V gene, CDR1 is WSHSY and CDR2 is SAAADI. With 6 bases clipped from V and 0 bases from J, the junction kept 6 bases outside the gene matches. This CDR3 is CASRGGQGGSYEQYF. CDR3 in DNA: TGCGCCAGCAGGGGGGGACAGGGTGGCTCCTACGAGCAGTACTTC.

V and J are TRBV5-1 and TRBJ1-4; no firm D call. Trimming cost V 3 bases and J 5 bases, with 11 bases left between them. This CDR3 has 14 amino acids. Germline V gene data show CDR1 as SGHRS and CDR2 as YFSETQ. The CDR3 DNA is TGCGCCAGCAGCTCAGCGCTTGGCAATGAAAAACTGTTTTTT. It yields the protein CASSSALGNEKLFF.

This clone was observed once. An end of the junction differs from the germline gene, which may be a read error. V gene TRBV7-7 combines with J gene TRBJ2-1; TRBD2 matches 14 bases. Germline CDR1 is SSHAT and CDR2 is FNYEAQ (reference sequence). The CDR3 runs to 14 residues. The CDR3 loop is CASSSGLAGVEQFF. The CDR3 DNA is TGTGCTAGCAGCTCGGGACTAGCGGGAGTTGAGCAGTTCTTC.

J is TRBJ1-1 and V is TRBV30; 8 bases are shared with TRBD1. CDR1 and CDR2 (germline): GTSNPN, SVGIG (reference sequence). This CDR3 has 15 residues. V shed 3 bases and J 4 bases; nucleotides not matched to a gene: 10. The DNA of the CDR3 is TGTGCCTGGAGGGGACAGGCGCTGTGGGGCACTGAAGCTTTCTTT. Translating it yields CAWRGQALWGTEAFF.